The 3 T cell receptor beta chains below all came from one sample that was sequenced in a study of T-cell memory formation after mild COVID-19 (dated by TCRdb to the early 2020s). Library prep was done by 5' RACE. Sequencing used an Illumina NovaSeq 6000. Starting from the raw public reads, TCRdb applied fastp trimming at Q25, assembled clones with MiXCR and retained in-frame beta chains. Identical CDR3 proteins give one entry, which carries the most common genes and DNA. The sample table records just under 350,000 distinct CDR3 sequences; over 10% of these occur just once. The ten top clones hold around a fifth of the sample. Sequencing was carried out using PBMCs or a T cell subset sorted from them (not recorded which). These receptors were taken from a man aged 18 to 35 who had mild COVID-19 (a few samples of this study predate the infection). The sample titles of this study are shuffled in the database, so cell type and time point are left out; the donor was told from shared clones.

This clonotype was counted a few times. This chain joins TRBV4-1 and TRBJ2-1, with D maybe TRBD1 (6 bases). The V gene's germline CDR1 is MGHRA and CDR2 YSYEKL. The CDR3 sequence is 15 residues long. With 1 base removed from V and 6 bases from J, the gap between germline ends came to 13 bases. The CDR3 DNA sequence: TGCGCCAGCAGCCAAGGTATGGACAGTTTCAATGAGCAGTTCTTC. The encoded protein is CASSQGMDSFNEQFF.

The V call is TRBV29-1, the J call TRBJ2-3; 9 nucleotides align to TRBD1. The junction had 6 bases not matched to a gene; V was cut back by 3 bases and J by 5 bases. The CDR3 loop spans 14 amino acids. Germline V gene data show CDR1 as SQVTM and CDR2 as ANQGSEA. The CDR3 DNA sequence: TGCAGCGTTGAGGGGACAGGGACAAGAGATACGCAGTATTTT. Protein sequence: CSVEGTGTRDTQYF.

This chain uses TRBV3-1 with TRBJ1-6; 7 positions match TRBD1. Germline assignment: CDR1 LGHDT and CDR2 YNNKEL (reference sequence). This CDR3 contains 14 residues. Losses at the gene ends were 0 bases for V and 10 bases for J; bases not matched to a gene: 3. The CDR3 DNA sequence: TGTGCCAGCAGCCAAGATATCAGGGGGTCACCCCTCCACTTT. Its translation: CASSQDIRGSPLHF.